This paragraph reports one T cell receptor beta chain. This entry is derived from a study of control samples from healthy donors and cancer patients. This CDR3 comprises 10 residues. CDR1 and CDR2 (germline): SQVTM, ANQGSEA. Trimming removed 6 bases from V and 3 bases from J, with 4 bases in between. Here immunoSEQ multiplex PCR was the method, and the copy in TCRdb shows in-frame clones only, minus some. Here the sample spans roughly 90,000 clones, 70% to 90% being singletons. The sequence derives from a woman aged 45-60 years with colorectal cancer. V gene TRBV29-1 combines with J gene TRBJ2-3; no clear D gene. Material for sequencing was PBMCs. CDR3 bases: TGCAGCGTGAAGACAGATACGCAGTATTTT. It is translated as CSVKTDTQYF.